This T cell receptor (beta chain) was observed in a study of T cell responses to AZD1222 COVID-19 vaccine. Study-level findings and limits: The donor group comprised mostly white British people and more females; the analysis possibly underestimated clonal diversity. It was only a handful of AZD1222 recipients who were seropositive at baseline.

Profiled with immunoSEQ multiplex PCR; TCRdb holds only in-frame clones, not every one. The table includes 55,000 to 75,000 clones, roughly 90% detected once. Germline CDR1 and CDR2: MNHNS and SASEGT. The length of the CDR3 is 15 residues. The germline V and J ends were trimmed by 0 bases and 0 bases, with 8 bases remaining between them. Regarding this clone: Its target is not known.

This material consisted of peripheral blood, taken on day 0 of AZD1222 vaccination. The sequence came from an adult in good health. The rearrangement links TRBV6-1 to TRBJ1-2; no definite D call. In DNA form, the CDR3 reads TGTGCCAGCAGTGAAGCAGCAGCTACTAACTATGGCTACACCTTC. Translation: CASSEAAATNYGYTF.